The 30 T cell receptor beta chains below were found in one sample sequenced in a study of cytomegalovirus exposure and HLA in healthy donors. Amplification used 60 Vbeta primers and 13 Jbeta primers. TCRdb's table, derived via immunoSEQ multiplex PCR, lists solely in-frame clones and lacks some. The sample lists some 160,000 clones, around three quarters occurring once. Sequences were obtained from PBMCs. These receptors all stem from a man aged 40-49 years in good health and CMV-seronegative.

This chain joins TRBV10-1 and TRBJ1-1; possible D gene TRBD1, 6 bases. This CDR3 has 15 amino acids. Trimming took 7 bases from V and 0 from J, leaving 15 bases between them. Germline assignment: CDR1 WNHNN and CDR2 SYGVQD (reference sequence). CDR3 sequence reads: CASIYRENLNTEAFF. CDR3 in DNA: TGCGCCAGCATCTACAGGGAGAACCTGAACACTGAAGCTTTCTTT.

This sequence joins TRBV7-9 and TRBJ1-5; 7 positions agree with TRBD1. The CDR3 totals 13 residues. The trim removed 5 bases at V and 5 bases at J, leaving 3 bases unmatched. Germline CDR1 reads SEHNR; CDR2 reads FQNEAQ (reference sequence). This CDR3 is CASSGDRYQPQHF. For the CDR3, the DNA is TGTGCCAGCAGCGGGGACAGATATCAGCCCCAGCATTTT. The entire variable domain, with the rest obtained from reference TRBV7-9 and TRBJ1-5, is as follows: DTGVSQNPRHKITKRGQNVTFRCDPISEHNRLYWYRQTLGQGPEFLTYFQNEAQLEKSRLLSDRFSAERPKGSFSTLEIQRTEQGDSAMYLCASSGDRYQPQHFGDGTRLSIL.

The CDR3 nucleotides are TGTGCCATCAGTAATCGGGGACTCACCTACAATGAGCAGTTCTTC. This encodes CAISNRGLTYNEQFF. The genes are TRBV10-3 and TRBJ2-1; tentatively, D is TRBD2 (6 bases). This CDR3 is 15 amino acids long. Looked up from germline, CDR1 is ENHRY and CDR2 is SYGVKD. V lost 5 bases, J lost 2 bases, and 13 bases lay in between.

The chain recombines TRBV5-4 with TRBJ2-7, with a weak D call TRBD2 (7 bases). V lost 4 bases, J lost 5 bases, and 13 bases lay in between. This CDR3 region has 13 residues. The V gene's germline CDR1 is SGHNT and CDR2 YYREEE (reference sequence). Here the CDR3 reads CASSRGAGHEQYF. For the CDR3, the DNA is TGTGCCAGCAGCCGGGGGGCGGGACACGAGCAGTACTTC.

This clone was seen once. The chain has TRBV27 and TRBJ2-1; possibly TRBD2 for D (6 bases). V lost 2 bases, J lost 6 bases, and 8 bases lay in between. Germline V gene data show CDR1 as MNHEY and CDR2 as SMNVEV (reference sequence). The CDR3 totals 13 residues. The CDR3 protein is CASSLGGINEQFF. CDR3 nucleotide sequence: TGTGCCAGCAGTTTAGGGGGGATCAATGAGCAGTTCTTC.

The CDR3 loop reads CASGLAGSYEQYF. As DNA, the CDR3 is TGTGCCAGTGGGCTAGCGGGCTCATACGAGCAGTACTTC. The J gene is TRBJ2-7, the V gene TRBV19; 8 nucleotides match TRBD2. In germline, CDR1 is LNHDA, CDR2 SQIVND (reference sequence). The junction had 7 bases not matched to a gene; V was cut back by 8 bases and J by 4 bases. The length of the CDR3 is 13 residues. The full variable domain, its missing parts supplied by reference TRBV19 and TRBJ2-7, is DGGITQSPKYLFRKEGQNVTLSCEQNLNHDAMYWYRQDPGQGLRLIYYSQIVNDFQKGDIAEGYSVSREKKESFPLTVTSAQKNPTAFYLCASGLAGSYEQYFGPGTRLTVT.

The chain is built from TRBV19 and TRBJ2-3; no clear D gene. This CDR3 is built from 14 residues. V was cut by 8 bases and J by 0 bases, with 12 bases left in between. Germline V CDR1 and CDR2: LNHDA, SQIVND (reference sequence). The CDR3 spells CASSQPTSTDTQYF. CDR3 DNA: TGTGCCAGTTCCCAACCTACTAGCACAGATACGCAGTATTTT.

CDR3 amino acids: CASSASGTGLDQPQHF. The CDR3 DNA is TGTGCCAGTAGTGCCTCCGGGACAGGGTTGGATCAGCCCCAGCATTTT. This chain joins TRBV19 and TRBJ1-5; 9 bases fit TRBD1. The CDR3 sequence is 16 residues long. Trimming took 5 bases from V and 5 from J; bases not matched to a gene: 10. Germline CDR1 reads LNHDA; CDR2 reads SQIVND (reference sequence).

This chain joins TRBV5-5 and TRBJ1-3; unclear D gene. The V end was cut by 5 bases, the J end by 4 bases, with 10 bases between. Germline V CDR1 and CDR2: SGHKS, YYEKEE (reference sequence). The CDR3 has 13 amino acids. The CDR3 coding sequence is TGTGCCAGCAGACCGGGTGGCGGAAACACCATATATTTT. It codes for CASRPGGGNTIYF.

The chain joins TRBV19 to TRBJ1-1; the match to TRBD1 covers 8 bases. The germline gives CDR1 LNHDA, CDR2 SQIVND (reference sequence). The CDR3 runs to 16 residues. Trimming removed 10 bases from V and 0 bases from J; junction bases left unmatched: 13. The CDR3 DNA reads TGTGCCACGCGCCGCGAGGACAGGGCCTTGAACACTGAAGCTTTCTTT. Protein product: CATRREDRALNTEAFF.

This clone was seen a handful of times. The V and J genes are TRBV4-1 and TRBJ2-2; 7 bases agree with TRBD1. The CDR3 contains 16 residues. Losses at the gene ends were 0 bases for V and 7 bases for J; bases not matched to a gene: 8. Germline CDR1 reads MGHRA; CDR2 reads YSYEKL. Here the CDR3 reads CASSQEGDSQRGELFF. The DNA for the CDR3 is TGCGCCAGCAGCCAAGAAGGGGACAGCCAACGCGGGGAGCTGTTTTTT.

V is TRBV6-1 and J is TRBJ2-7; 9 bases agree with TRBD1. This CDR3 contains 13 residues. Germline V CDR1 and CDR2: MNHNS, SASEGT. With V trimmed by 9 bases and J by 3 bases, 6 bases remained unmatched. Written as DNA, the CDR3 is TGTGCCAGTGACACAGGGGGCCACTACGAGCAGTACGTC. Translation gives CASDTGGHYEQYV.

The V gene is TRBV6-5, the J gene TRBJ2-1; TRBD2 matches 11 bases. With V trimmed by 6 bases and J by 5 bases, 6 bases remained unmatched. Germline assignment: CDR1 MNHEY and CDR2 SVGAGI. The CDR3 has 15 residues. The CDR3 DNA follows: TGTGCCAGCAGCTTGACTAGCGGGGTAAACAATGAGCAGTTCTTC. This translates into CASSLTSGVNNEQFF.

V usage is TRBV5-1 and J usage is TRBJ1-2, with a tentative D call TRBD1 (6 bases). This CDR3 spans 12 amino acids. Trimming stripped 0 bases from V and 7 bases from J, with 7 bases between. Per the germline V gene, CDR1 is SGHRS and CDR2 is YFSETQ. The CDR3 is CASSLVGAGYTF. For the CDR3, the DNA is TGCGCCAGCAGCTTGGTGGGGGCTGGCTACACCTTC. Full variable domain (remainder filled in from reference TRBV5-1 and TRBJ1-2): KAGVTQTPRYLIKTRGQQVTLSCSPISGHRSVSWYQQTPGQGLQFLFEYFSETQRNKGNFPGRFSGRQFSNSRSEMNVSTLELGDSALYLCASSLVGAGYTFGSGTRLTVV.

The CDR3 region is CASSFRGMNTEAFF. The CDR3 coding sequence is TGTGCCAGCAGTTTTCGGGGGATGAACACTGAAGCTTTCTTT. This chain connects TRBV27 to TRBJ1-1; D is perhaps TRBD1 (5 bases). V lost 3 bases, J lost 0 bases, and 8 bases lay in between. Germline assignment: CDR1 MNHEY and CDR2 SMNVEV (reference sequence). The CDR3 loop spans 14 amino acids.

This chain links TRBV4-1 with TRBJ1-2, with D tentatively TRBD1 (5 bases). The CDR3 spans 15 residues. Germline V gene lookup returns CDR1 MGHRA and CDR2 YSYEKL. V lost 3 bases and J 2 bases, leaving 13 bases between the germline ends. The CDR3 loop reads CASSQGLGGNYGYTF. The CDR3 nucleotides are TGCGCCAGCAGCCAGGGACTCGGGGGAAACTATGGCTACACCTTC.

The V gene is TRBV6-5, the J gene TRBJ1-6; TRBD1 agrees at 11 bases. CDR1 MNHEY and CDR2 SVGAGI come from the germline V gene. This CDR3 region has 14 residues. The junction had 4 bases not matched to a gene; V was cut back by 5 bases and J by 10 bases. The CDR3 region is CASSADRGRSPLHF. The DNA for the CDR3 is TGTGCCAGCAGTGCGGACAGGGGGCGATCACCCCTCCACTTT.

CDR3 residues: CASSLDRGHEQYF. The CDR3 bases are TGTGCCAGCAGCCTGGACAGGGGACACGAGCAGTACTTC. V and J are TRBV7-3 and TRBJ2-5; 9 bases line up with TRBD1. The closer fit of TRBJ2-7 to the DNA end suggests the J call may be wrong. CDR1 SGHTA and CDR2 FQGTGA come from the germline V gene. This CDR3 comprises 13 residues.

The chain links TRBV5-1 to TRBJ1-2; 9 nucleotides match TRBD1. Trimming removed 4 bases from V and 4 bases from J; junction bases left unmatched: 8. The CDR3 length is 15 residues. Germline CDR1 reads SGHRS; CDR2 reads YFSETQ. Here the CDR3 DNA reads TGCGCCAGCAGCCTAACCCCGGGACAGGGCTATGGCTACACCTTC. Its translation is CASSLTPGQGYGYTF.

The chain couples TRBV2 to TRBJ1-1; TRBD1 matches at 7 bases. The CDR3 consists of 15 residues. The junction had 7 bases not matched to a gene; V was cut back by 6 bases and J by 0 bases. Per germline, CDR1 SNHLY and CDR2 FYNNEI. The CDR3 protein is CASSEQGYMNTEAFF. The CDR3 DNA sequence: TGTGCCAGCAGCGAACAGGGGTATATGAACACTGAAGCTTTCTTT.

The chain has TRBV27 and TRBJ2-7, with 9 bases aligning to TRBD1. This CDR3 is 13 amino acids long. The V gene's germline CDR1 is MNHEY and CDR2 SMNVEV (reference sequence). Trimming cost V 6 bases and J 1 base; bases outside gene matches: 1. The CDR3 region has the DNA TGTGCCAGCAGAGGGACAGGGTCCTACGAGCAGTACGTC. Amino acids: CASRGTGSYEQYV.

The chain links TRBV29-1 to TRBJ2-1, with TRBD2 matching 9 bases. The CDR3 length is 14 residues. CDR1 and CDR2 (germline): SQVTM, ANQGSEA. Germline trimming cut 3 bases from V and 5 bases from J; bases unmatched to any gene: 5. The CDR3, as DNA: TGCAGCGTTGAGGATAGCGGGAGACACAATGAGCAGTTCTTC. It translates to CSVEDSGRHNEQFF.

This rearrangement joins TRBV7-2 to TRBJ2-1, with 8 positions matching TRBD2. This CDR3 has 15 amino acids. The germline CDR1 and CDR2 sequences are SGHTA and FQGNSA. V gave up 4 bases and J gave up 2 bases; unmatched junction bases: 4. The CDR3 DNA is TGTGCCAGCAGCTCGGGACTAGATCCCTACAATGAGCAGTTCTTC. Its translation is CASSSGLDPYNEQFF.

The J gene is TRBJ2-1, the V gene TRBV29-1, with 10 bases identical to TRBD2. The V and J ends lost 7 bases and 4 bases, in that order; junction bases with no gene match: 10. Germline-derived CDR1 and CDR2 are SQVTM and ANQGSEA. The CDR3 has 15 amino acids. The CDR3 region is CSALKGLAVYNEQFF. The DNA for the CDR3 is TGCAGCGCCCTGAAAGGACTAGCGGTTTACAATGAGCAGTTCTTC.

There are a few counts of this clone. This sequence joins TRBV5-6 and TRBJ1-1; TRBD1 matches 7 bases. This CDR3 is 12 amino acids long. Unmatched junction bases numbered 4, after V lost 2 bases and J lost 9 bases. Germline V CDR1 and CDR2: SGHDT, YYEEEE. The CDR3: CASSLGGQQAFF. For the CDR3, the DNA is TGTGCCAGCAGCTTAGGGGGACAGCAAGCTTTCTTT.

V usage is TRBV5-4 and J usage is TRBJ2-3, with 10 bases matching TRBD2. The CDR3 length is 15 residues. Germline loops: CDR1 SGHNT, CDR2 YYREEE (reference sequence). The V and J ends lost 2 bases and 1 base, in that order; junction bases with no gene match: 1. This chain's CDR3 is CASSFGTSGTDTQYF. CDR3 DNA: TGTGCCAGCAGCTTTGGGACTAGCGGCACAGATACGCAGTATTTT.

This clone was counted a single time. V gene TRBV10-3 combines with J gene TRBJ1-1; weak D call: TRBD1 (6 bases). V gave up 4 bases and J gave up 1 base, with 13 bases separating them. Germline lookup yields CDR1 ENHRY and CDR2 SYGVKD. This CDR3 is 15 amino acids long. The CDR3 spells CAISGTDSQNTEAFF. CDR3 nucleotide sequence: TGTGCCATCAGTGGGACGGACAGTCAGAACACTGAAGCTTTCTTT.

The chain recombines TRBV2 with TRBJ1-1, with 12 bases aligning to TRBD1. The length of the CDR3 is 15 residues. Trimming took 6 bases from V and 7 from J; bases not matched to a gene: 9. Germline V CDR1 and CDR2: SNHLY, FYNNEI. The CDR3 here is CASRQPGQGAVEAFF. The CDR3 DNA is TGTGCCAGCAGACAACCGGGACAGGGGGCGGTTGAAGCTTTCTTT.

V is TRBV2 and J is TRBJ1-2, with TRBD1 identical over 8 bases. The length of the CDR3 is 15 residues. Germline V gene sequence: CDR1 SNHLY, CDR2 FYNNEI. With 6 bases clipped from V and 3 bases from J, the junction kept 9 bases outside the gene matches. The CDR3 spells CASRKGQGLDYGYTF. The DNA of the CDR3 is TGTGCCAGCAGGAAAGGACAGGGTTTGGACTATGGCTACACCTTC.

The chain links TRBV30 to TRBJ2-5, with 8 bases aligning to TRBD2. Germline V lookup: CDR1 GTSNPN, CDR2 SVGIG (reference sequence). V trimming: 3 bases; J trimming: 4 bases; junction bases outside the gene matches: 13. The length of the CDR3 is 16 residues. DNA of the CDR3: TGTGCCTGGAGGGCGGCGGGGGGCGCCTCAGGAGAGACCCAGTACTTC. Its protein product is CAWRAAGGASGETQYF.